The present T cell receptor beta chain was sequenced within a study of cytomegalovirus exposure and HLA in healthy donors. Notes on the study in general: Productive rates of about 87% or about 30% were seen for most TCR beta V segments in an earlier analysis.

Use of 60 Vbeta and 13 Jbeta primers characterized the PCR. Sequenced by immunoSEQ multiplex PCR; TCRdb stores in-frame clones only, minus some. The sample contains about 130,000 clones, about 68% of which appear only once. Germline values: CDR1 SGHDN, CDR2 FVKESK. This CDR3 has 13 residues. V gave up 4 bases and J gave up 10 bases, with 16 bases separating them. This clone was recorded a few times. No antigen is known for it. This receptor was identified in a man aged 35-49 years in good health and CMV-seropositive. What was sequenced was PBMCs. The chain recombines TRBV14 with TRBJ1-1; no definite D call. The CDR3 loop is CASSPSGLIGAFF. In nucleotides, the CDR3 is TGTGCCAGCAGCCCCAGCGGGTTAATTGGAGCTTTCTTT.